The clone carrying this T cell receptor beta chain was observed many times. The antigen is not known. In germline, CDR1 is ENHRY, CDR2 SYGVKD. Trimming cost V 6 bases and J 6 bases; bases outside gene matches: 8. The CDR3 is 14 residues long. The time point here: sample taken at primary tumor resection. Whole RNA came from tumor, nontumor lung or frozen PBMC and was sequenced without being sorted. This record belongs to a study of spatial heterogeneity in lung cancer. Study-level findings and limits: Expanded alpha and beta TCR counts within tumors tracked tumor mutation counts. Coverage of tumor T cells, by estimate, reached roughly 7.7% for alpha chains and over 12% for beta chains. Ubiquitous and regional nonsynonymous mutations were tracked by counts of ubiquitous and regional expanded TCRs, respectively.

In TCRdb, the 5' RACE reads were re-called with MiXCR into one record per CDR3 protein. The table shows about 20,000 distinct CDR3 sequences, with about 7% occurring only once. This TCR was recovered from a female donor with early-stage non-small cell lung cancer. Material: lung tumor tissue, obtained at surgery. The genes are TRBV10-3 and TRBJ1-1, with TRBD1 matching over 9 bases. The CDR3 protein is CAISEDRGQAEAFF. The CDR3 DNA follows: TGTGCCATCAGCGAGGACAGGGGTCAGGCTGAAGCTTTCTTT.